The clone carrying this T cell receptor beta chain was observed a few times. The antigen is unknown. The sample is drawn from a study of CD8 T cells in ankylosing spondylitis. Whole-study findings and limits: CD8+ by phenotype, disease-linked clones were relatively rare in peripheral blood.

From the 5' RACE reads, TCRdb called clonotypes with MiXCR, one entry per CDR3 protein. The sample holds roughly 190,000 distinct CDR3 sequences, roughly 12% seen once. The receptor was derived from a male donor with ankylosing spondylitis or in good health (not recorded which). Input material: blood, either unsorted or a sorted T cell fraction (not recorded which).

The CDR3 region is CAIRPLRGPHQPQHF. CDR3 bases: TGTGCCATCCGCCCGTTGAGGGGCCCCCATCAGCCCCAGCATTTT. V and J are TRBV12-3 or TRBV12-4 and TRBJ1-5, with a possible D match to TRBD1 (5 bases). The V end was cut by 10 bases, the J end by 5 bases, with 21 bases between. This CDR3 has 15 residues.